This T cell receptor beta chain was retrieved from a study of technical replicates of blood from a few donors. The assay was immunoSEQ multiplex PCR, and TCRdb's table has in-frame clones only and misses some. The data show roughly 90,000 clones, about nine tenths seen once. This CDR3 has 13 amino acids. The V end was cut by 3 bases, the J end by 4 bases, with 10 bases between. CDR1 is SGHTS and CDR2 is YDEGEE in the germline V gene. Source material: T cells isolated from PBMCs. The TCR originated in a human donor in good health. The rearrangement links TRBV5-8 to TRBJ1-2; tentatively, D is TRBD1 (5 bases). CDR3 residues: CASSSRVGYGYTF. CDR3 DNA: TGTGCCAGCAGCTCCAGGGTAGGCTATGGCTACACCTTC.